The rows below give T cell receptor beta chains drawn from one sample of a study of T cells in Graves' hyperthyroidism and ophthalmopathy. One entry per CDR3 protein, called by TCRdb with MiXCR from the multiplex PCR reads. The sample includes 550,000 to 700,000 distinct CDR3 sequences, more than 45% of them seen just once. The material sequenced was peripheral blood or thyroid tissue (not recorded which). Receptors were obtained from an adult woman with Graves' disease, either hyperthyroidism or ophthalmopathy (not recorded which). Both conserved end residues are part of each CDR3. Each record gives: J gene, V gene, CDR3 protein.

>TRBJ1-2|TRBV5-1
CASSDPTGVGYGYTF
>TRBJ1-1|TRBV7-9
CASSPTPDRLSEAFF
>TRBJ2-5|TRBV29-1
CSVGGGGLETQYF
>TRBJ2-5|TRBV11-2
CASSPSILAGPRETQYF
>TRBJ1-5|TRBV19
CASSTGNRNQPQHF
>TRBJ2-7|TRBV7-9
CASSLESGGPYYEQYF
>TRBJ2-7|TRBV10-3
CATVDRSTYEQYF
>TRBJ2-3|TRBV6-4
CASSEGQGTTDTQYF
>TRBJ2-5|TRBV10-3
CAISESAGQNSPLHFGNGTQYF
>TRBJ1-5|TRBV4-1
CASSPGTDYSNQPQHF
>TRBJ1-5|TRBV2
CASRESGNQPQHF
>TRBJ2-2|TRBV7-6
CASSLAGGAAGELFF
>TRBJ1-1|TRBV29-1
CSVEFRGTEAFF
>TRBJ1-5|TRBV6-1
CASTQGAGGNQPQHF
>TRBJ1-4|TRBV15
CATSRGQGGEKLFF
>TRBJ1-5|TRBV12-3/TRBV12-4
CASSWPGQGGSQPQHF
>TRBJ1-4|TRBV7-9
CASSFLSRPILTNEKLFF
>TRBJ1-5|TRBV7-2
CASSLGPGQWSDNQPQHF
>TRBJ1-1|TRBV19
CASSRANVQNTEAFF
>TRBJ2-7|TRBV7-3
CASSRGGQGLYEQYF
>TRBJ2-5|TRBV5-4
CASSRDSGRGGETQYF
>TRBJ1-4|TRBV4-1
CASSQGLFSNEKLFF
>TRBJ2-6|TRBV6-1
CASSEARGTGANVLTF
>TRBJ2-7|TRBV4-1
CASSLSSTTRTSIEQYF
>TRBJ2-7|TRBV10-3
CAISVGSGRALYEQYF
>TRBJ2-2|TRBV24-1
CATSKNTGELFF
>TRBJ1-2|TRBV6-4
CASSDGRGPYGYTF
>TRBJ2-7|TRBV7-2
CASTTPGQNYEQYF
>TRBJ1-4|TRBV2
CASSVQALGEKLFF
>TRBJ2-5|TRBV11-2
CASRPRDSPQETQYF
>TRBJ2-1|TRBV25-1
CASSYNEQFF
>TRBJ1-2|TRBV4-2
CASSPRTGNYGYTF
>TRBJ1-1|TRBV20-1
CSAAPETEAFF
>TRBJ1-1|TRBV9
CASRPARVLEAFF
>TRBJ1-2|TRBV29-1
CSGGQGDYGYTF
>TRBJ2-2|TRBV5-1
CASSLRGGTNTGELFF
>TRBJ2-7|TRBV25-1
CASSELRDPWGGEQYF
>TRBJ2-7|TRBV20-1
CSARAAGPYEQYF
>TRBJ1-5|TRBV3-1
CASSQEVGGRPQHF
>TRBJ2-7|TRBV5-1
CASREEYEQYF
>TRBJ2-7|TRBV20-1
CSARLGQVFYEQYF
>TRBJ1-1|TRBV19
CASSPSMVGNTEAFF
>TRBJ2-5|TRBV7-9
CASSLTLGVQETQYF
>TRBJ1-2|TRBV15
CATSSFDSYGYTF
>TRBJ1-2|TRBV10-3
CAISAIGTEQAYGYTF
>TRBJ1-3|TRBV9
CASSVAHQGNYGYTIYF
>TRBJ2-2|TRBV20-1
CSAPHSGELFF
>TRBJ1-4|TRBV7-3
CASSLRSGSNEKLFF
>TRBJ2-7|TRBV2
CASKERNYEQYF